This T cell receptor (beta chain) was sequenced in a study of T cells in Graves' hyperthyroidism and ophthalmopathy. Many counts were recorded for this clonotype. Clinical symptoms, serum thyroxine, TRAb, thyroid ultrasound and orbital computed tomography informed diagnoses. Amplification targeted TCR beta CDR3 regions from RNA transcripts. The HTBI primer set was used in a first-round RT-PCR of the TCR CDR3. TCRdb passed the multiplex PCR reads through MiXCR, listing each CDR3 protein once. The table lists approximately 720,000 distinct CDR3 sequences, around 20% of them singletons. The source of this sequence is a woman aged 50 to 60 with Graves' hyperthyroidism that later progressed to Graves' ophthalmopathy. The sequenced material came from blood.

The CDR3 DNA reads TGTGCCAGCAGTTTTGGCGGGGGGGCCAGGTTTGGCACAGATACGCAGTATTTT. This translates into CASSFGGGARFGTDTQYF. The V and J genes are TRBV12-3 or TRBV12-4 and TRBJ2-3, with 9 nucleotides matching TRBD2. V trimming: 3 bases; J trimming: 1 base; junction bases outside the gene matches: 11. This CDR3 comprises 18 residues.